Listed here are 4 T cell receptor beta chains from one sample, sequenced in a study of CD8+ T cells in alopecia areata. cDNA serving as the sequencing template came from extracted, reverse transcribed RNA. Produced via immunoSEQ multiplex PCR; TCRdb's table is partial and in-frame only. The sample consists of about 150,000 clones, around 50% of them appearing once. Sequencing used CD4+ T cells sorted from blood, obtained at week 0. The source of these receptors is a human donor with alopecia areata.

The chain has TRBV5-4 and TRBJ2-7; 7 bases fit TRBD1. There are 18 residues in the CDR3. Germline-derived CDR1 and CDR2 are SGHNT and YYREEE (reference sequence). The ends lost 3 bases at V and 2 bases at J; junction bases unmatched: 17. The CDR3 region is CASSYQPGTAAYTYEQYF. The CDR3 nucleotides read TGTGCCAGCAGCTACCAACCAGGGACAGCAGCCTACACCTACGAGCAGTACTTC.

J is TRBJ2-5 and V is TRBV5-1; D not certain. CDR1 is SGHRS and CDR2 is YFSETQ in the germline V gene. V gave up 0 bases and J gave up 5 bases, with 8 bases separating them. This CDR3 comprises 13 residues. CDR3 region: CASSLGGTETQYF. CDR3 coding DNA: TGCGCCAGCAGCTTGGGGGGAACCGAGACCCAGTACTTC.

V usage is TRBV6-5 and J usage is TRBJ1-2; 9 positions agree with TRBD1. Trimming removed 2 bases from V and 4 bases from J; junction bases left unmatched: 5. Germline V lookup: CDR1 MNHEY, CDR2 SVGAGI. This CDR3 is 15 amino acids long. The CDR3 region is CASSYTTGGGYGYTF. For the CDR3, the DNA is TGTGCCAGCAGTTACACGACAGGGGGGGGCTATGGCTACACCTTC.

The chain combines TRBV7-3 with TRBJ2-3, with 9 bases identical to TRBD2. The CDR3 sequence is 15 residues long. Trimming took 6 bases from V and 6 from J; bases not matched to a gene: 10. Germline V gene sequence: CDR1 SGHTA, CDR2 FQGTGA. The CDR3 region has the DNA TGTGCCAGCAGGAAAGCGGGACTAGCTACCGATACGCAGTATTTT. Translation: CASRKAGLATDTQYF.